This TCR beta chain appears in the sequencing data of a study of spatial heterogeneity in lung cancer. About the study: Matched bulk RNA-seq yielded a T cell transcriptional module score. Counts of TCR transcripts in tumor regions correlated strongly with that score. Study conclusions and caveats: Expanded alpha and beta TCR counts within tumors tracked tumor mutation counts.

V was pared by 3 bases and J by 3 bases, with 4 bases of the junction left unmatched. The CDR3 consists of 15 residues. Unique molecular identifiers tagged every individual TCR cDNA molecule. Via MiXCR, TCRdb re-called the 5' RACE reads, giving one row per CDR3 protein. The repertoire holds approximately 1,000 distinct CDR3 sequences, with 4% to 4.5% as singletons. Time point meaning: sample taken at primary tumor resection. Around 68 TRACERx patients with early, untreated non-small cell lung cancer donated samples. Whole RNA obtained from tumor, nontumor lung or frozen PBMC underwent sequencing without sorting. This clonotype showed up many times. Its antigen is unknown.

The source is a male donor with early-stage non-small cell lung cancer. The starting material was lung tumor tissue, obtained at surgery. The V gene is TRBV12-3 or TRBV12-4, the J gene TRBJ2-2; TRBD1 aligns across 7 bases. The CDR3 nucleotides read TGTGCCAGCAGTTTTCCAACAGGGGACACCGGGGAGCTGTTTTTT. Its translation is CASSFPTGDTGELFF.